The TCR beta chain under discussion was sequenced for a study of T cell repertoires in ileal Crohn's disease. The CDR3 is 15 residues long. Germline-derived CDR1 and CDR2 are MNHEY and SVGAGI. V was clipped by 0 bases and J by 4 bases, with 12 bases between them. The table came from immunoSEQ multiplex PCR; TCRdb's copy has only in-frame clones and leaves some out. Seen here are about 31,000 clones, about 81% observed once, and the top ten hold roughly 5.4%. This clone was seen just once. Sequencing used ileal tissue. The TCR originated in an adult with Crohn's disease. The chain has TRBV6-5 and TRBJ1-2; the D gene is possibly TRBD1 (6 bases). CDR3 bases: TGTGCCAGCAGTTACTCGGTGGGGGCCCCCTATGGCTACACCTTC. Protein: CASSYSVGAPYGYTF.